The T cell receptor (beta chain) described here comes from a study of T cell changes during pregnancy in multiple sclerosis. This CDR3 is built from 11 residues. Per the germline V gene, CDR1 is MDHEN and CDR2 is SYDVKM. V was clipped by 4 bases and J by 5 bases, with 3 bases between them. Assay: immunoSEQ multiplex PCR; the TCRdb copy retains only in-frame clones and omits some. The table has under 75,000 clones, about 90% seen once. This sequence was found in a female donor in good health, enrolled as a control in a pregnancy study. V gene TRBV28 combines with J gene TRBJ1-5; D is unclear. The specimen was peripheral blood, collected in the third trimester of pregnancy. The CDR3 region is CASSSHQPQHF. CDR3 DNA sequence: TGTGCCAGCAGTTCTCATCAGCCCCAGCATTTT.